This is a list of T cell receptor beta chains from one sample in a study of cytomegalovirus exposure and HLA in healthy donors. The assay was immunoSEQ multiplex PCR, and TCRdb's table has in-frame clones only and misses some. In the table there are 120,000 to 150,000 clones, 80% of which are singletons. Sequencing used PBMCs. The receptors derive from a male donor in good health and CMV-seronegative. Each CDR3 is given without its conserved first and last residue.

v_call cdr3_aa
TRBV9 ASSVTGGATDYGYT
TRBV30 AWSQGTVNQPQH
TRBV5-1 ASSLATAAETQY
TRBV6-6 ASSIPGPREKLF
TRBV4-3 ASSQVGGRITEAF
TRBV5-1 ASSLAPGWGTNYGYT
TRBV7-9 AFGRGKEQF
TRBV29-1 SVGGGEKFYEQY
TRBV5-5 ASSADRGRELF
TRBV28 ASNRRGDTDTQY
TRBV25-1 ASSETGFDEQF
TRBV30 AWNLGRGDGELF
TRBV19 ASSPRTGGPLEQY
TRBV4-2 ASSQDLIGGNQPQH
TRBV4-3 ASSQDPTGSNAGELF
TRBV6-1 ASSEGTVNTEAF
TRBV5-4 ASSLSTAPPGSHYGYT
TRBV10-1 ASSESRDRGEYEQY
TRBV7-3 ASSEGPGRVVPYNSPLH
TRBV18 ASSPTGGTSRNTEAF
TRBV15 ATSTLLTKF
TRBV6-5 ASSYRRTGATYGYT
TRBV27 ASNGQGRAGELF
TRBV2 ASSAQVGHTGELF